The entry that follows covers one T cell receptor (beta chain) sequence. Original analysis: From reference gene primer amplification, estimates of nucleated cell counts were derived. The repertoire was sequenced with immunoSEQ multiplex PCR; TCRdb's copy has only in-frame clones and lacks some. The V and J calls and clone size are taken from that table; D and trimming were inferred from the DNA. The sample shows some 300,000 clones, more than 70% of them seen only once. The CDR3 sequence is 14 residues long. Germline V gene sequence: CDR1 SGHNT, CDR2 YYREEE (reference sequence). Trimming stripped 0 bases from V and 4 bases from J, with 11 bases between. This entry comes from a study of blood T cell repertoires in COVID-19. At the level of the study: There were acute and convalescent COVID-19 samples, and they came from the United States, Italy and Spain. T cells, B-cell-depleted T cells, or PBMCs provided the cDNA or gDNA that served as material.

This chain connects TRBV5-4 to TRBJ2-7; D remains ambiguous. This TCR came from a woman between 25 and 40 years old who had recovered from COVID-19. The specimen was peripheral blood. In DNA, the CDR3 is TGTGCCAGCAGCTTGGACCTTTCGGGTTACGAGCAGTACTTC. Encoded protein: CASSLDLSGYEQYF.